This T cell receptor (beta chain) derives from a study of blood T cell repertoires in COVID-19. The data were produced by immunoSEQ multiplex PCR, yet TCRdb's version contains in-frame clones alone and is incomplete. In the table there are 200,000 to 300,000 clones, 81% of which are singletons. Per the germline V gene, CDR1 is SNHLY and CDR2 is FYNNEI. Trimming shortened V by 2 bases and J by 14 bases, and 13 bases separated the two germline ends. The CDR3 is made up of 12 amino acids. This receptor was obtained from an elderly woman with acute or convalescent COVID-19. Sequencing used peripheral blood. J is TRBJ2-1 and V is TRBV2, with D hard to call. As DNA, the CDR3 is TGTGCCAGCAGTGAACTTCCAAGAAGCGAGTTCTTC. This translates into CASSELPRSEFF.